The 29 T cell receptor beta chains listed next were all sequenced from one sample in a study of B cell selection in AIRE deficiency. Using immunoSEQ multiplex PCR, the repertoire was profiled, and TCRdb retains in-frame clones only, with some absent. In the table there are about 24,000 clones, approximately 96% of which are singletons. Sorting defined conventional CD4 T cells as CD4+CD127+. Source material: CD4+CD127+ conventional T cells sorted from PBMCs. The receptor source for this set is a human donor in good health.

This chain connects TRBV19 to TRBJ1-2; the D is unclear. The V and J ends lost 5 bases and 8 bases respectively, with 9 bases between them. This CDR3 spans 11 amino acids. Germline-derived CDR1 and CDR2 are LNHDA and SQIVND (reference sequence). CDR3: CASSRLNGYTF. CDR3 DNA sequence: TGTGCCAGTAGTCGGTTGAACGGCTACACCTTC.

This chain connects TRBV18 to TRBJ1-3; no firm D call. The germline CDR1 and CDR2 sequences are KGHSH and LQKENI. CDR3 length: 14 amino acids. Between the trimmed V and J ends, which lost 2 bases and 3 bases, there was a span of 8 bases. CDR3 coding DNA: TGTGCCAGCTCACCAGGGCGTGATGGAAACACCATATATTTT. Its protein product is CASSPGRDGNTIYF.

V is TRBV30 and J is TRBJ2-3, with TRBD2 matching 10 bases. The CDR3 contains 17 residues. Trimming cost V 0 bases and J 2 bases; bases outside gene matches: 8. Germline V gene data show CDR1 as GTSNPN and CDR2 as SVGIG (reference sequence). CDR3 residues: CAWSVARTSGYTDTQYF. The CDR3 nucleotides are TGTGCCTGGAGTGTTGCTCGGACTAGCGGTTACACAGATACGCAGTATTTT.

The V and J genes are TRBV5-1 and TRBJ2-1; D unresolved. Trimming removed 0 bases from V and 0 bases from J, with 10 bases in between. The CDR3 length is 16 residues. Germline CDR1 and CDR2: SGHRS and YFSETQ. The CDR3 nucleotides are TGCGCCAGCAGCTTGGCGACGGTTAGCTCCTACAATGAGCAGTTCTTC. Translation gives CASSLATVSSYNEQFF.

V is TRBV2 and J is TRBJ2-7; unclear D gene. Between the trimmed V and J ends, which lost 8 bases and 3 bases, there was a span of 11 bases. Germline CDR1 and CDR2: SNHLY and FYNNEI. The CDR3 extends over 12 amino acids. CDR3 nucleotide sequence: TGTGCCAGCGCCCCGTTCCTCTACGAGCAGTACTTC. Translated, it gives CASAPFLYEQYF.

The DNA of the CDR3 is TGTGCTAGTGGCCCGGGACGGAGCTATGGCTACACCTTC. Protein: CASGPGRSYGYTF. The chain is built from TRBV12-5 and TRBJ1-2, with D possibly being TRBD1 (5 bases). CDR3 size: 13 residues. V lost 6 bases and J 4 bases, leaving 12 bases between the germline ends. From germline, CDR1 is LGHNT and CDR2 FRNRAP.

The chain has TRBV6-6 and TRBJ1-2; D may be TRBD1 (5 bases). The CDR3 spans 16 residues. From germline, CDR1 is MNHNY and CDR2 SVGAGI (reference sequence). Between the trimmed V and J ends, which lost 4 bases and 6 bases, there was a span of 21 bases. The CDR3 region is CASSSENRGTRDGYTF. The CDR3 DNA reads TGTGCCAGCAGTTCAGAAAACCGCGGGACGCGTGATGGCTACACCTTC.

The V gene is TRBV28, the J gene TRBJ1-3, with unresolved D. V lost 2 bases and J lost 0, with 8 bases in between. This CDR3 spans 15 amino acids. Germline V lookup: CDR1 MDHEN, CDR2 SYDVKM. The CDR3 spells CASSLTGPSGNTIYF. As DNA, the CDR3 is TGTGCCAGCAGTTTAACCGGACCCTCTGGAAACACCATATATTTT.

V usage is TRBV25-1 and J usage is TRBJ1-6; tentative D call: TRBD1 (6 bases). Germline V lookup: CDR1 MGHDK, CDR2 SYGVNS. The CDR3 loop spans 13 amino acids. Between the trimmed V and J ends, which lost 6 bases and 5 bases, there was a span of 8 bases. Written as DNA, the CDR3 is TGTGCCAGCAGACAGGGAAATAATTCACCCCTCCACTTT. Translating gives CASRQGNNSPLHF.

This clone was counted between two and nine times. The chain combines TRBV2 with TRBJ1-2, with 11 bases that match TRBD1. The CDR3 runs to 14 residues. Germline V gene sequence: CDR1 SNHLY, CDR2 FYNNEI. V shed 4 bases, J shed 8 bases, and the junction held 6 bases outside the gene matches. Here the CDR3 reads CASSVGQGAWGYTF. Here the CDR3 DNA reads TGTGCCAGCAGTGTAGGACAGGGGGCATGGGGCTACACCTTC.

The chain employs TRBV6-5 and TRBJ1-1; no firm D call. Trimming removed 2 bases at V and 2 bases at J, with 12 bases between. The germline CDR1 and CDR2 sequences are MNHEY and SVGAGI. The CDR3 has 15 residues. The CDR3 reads CASSYGGQLNTEAFF. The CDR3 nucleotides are TGTGCCAGCAGTTACGGCGGCCAGCTTAACACTGAAGCTTTCTTT.

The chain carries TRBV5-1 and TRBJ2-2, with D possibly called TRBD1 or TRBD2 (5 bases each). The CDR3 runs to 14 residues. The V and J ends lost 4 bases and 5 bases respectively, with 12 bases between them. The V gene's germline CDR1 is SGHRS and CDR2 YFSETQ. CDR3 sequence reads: CASSRGSGTGELFF. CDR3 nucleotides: TGCGCCAGCAGCCGGGGTTCAGGGACCGGGGAGCTGTTTTTT.

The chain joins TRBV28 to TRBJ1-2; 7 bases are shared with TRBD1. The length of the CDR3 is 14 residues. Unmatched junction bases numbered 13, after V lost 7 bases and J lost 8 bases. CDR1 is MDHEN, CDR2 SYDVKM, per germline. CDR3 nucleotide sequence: TGTGCCAGCACAGGCCAGGGGGTTACGGGAGGCTACACCTTC. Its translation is CASTGQGVTGGYTF.

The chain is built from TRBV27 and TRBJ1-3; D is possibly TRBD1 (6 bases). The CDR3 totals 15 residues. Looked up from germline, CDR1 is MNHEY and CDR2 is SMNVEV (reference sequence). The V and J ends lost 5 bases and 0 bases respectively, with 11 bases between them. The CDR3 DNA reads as TGTGCCAGCAGTCCCCAGGGGCGCTCTGGAAACACCATATATTTT. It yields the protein CASSPQGRSGNTIYF.

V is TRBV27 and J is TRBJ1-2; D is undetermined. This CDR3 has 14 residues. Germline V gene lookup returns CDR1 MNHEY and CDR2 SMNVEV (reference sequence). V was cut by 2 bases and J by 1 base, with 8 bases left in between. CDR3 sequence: CASSLPGSNYGYTF. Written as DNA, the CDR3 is TGTGCCAGCAGTTTACCGGGGAGTAACTATGGCTACACCTTC.

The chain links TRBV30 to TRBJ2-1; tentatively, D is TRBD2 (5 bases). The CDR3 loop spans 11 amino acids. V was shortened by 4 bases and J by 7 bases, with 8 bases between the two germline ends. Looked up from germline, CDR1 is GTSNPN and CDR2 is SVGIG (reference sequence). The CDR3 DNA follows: TGTGCCTGGAAGCGAGGGAATGAGCAGTTCTTC. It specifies CAWKRGNEQFF.

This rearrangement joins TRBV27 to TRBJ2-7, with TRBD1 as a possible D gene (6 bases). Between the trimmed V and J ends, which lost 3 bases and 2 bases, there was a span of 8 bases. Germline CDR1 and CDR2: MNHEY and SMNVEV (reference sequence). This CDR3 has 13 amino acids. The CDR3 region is CASSFRTAYEQYF. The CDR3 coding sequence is TGTGCCAGCAGTTTCAGGACAGCCTACGAGCAGTACTTC.

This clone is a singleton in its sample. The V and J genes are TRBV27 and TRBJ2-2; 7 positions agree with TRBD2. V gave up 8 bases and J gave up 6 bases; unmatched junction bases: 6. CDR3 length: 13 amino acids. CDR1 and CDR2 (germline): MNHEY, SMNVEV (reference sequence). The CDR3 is CASLGGVPGELFF. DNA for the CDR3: TGTGCCAGCCTTGGGGGGGTACCCGGGGAGCTGTTTTTT.

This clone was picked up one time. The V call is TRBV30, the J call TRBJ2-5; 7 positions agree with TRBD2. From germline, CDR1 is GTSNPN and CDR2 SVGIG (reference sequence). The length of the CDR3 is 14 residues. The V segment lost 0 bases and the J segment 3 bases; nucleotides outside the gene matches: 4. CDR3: CAWSVGLAEETQYF. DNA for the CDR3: TGTGCCTGGAGTGTAGGGCTAGCGGAAGAGACCCAGTACTTC.

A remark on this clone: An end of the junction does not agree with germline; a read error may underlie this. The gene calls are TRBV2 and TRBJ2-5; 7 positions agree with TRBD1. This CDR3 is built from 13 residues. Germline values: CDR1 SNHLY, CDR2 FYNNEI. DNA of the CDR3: TGTGCCAGCAGTGAAGTCGGGACAGTCATAGGGAACTTC. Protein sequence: CASSEVGTVIGNF.

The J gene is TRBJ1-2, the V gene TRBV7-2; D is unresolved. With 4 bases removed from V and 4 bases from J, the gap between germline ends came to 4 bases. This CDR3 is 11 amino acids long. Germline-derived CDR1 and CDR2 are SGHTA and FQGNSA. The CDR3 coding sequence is TGTGCCAGCAGCTCCGTCTATGGCTACACCTTC. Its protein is CASSSVYGYTF.

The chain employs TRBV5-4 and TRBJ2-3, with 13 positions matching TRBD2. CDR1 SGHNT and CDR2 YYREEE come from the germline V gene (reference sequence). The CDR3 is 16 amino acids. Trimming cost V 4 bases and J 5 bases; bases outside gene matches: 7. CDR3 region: CASSPRLAGGGDTQYF. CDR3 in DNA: TGTGCCAGCAGCCCAAGACTAGCGGGGGGTGGAGATACGCAGTATTTT.

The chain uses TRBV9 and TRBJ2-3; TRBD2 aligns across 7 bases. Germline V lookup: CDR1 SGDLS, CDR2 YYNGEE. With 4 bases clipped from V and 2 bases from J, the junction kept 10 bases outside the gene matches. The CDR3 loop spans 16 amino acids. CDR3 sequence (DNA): TGTGCCAGCAGCCCCCGCGGGGGAACCACCACAGATACGCAGTATTTT. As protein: CASSPRGGTTTDTQYF.

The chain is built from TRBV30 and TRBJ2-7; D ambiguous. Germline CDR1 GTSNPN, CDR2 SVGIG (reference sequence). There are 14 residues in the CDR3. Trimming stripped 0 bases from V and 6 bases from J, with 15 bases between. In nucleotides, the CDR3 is TGTGCCTGGAGTGTAGGGCAGCCCCTAGGCGAGCAGTACTTC. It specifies CAWSVGQPLGEQYF.

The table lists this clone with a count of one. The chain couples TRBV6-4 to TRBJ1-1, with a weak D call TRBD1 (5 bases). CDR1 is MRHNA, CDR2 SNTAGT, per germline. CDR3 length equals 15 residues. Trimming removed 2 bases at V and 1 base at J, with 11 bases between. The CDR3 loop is CASSDPGGRNTEAFF. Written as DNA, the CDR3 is TGTGCCAGCAGTGACCCCGGGGGGAGGAACACTGAAGCTTTCTTT.

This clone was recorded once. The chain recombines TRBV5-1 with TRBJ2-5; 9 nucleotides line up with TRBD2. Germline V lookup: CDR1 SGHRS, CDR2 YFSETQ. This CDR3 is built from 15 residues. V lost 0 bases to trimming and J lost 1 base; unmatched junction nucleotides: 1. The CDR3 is CASSLEAGGQETQYF. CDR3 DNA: TGCGCCAGCAGCTTGGAAGCGGGGGGCCAAGAGACCCAGTACTTC.

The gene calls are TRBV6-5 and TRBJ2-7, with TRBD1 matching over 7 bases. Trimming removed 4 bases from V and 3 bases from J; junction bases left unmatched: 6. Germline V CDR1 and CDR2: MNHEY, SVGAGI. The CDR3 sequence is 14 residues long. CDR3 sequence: CASSSTGSNYEQYF. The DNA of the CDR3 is TGTGCCAGCAGTTCGACAGGGTCGAACTACGAGCAGTACTTC.

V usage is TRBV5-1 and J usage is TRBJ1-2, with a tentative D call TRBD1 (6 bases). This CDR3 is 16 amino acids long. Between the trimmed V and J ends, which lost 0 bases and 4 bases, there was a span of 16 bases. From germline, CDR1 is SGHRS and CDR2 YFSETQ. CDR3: CASSLDSRSGAYGYTF. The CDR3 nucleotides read TGCGCCAGCAGCTTGGATTCAAGATCAGGGGCCTATGGCTACACCTTC.

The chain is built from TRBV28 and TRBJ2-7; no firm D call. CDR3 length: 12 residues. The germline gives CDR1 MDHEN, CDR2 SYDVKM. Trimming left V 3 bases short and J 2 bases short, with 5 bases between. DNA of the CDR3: TGTGCCAGCAGTTTGGGGACCTACGAGCAGTACTTC. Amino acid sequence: CASSLGTYEQYF.